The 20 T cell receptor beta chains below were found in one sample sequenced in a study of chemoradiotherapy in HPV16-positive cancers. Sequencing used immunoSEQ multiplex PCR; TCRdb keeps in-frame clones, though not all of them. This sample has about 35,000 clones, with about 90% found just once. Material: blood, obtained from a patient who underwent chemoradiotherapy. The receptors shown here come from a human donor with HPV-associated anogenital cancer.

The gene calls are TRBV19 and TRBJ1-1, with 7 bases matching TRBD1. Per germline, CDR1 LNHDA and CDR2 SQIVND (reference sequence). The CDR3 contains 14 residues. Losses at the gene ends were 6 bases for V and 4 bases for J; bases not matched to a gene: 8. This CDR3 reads CASRDHRGSTEAFF. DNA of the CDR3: TGTGCCAGTAGGGATCACAGGGGATCCACTGAAGCTTTCTTT. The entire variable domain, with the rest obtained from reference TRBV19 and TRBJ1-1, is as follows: DGGITQSPKYLFRKEGQNVTLSCEQNLNHDAMYWYRQDPGQGLRLIYYSQIVNDFQKGDIAEGYSVSREKKESFPLTVTSAQKNPTAFYLCASRDHRGSTEAFFGQGTRLTVV.

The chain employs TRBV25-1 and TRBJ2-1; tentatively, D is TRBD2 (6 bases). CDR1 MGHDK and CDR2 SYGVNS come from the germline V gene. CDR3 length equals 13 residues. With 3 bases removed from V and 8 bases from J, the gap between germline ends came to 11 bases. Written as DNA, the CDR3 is TGTGCCAGCAGTGACCTGGGGGGAGATGAGCAGTTCTTC. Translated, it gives CASSDLGGDEQFF. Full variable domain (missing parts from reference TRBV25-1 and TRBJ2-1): EADIYQTPRYLVIGTGKKITLECSQTMGHDKMYWYQQDPGMELHLIHYSYGVNSTEKGDLSSESTVSRIRTEHFPLTLESARPSHTSQYLCASSDLGGDEQFFGPGTRLTVL.

CDR3 in DNA: TGTGCCATCGGCCCCCGGGGAGATACGCAGTATTTT. Translating gives CAIGPRGDTQYF. This sequence joins TRBV10-3 and TRBJ2-3, with D possibly matching TRBD2 (5 bases). Germline CDR1 and CDR2: ENHRY and SYGVKD. This CDR3 is 12 amino acids long. V gave up 8 bases and J gave up 5 bases, with 11 bases separating them.

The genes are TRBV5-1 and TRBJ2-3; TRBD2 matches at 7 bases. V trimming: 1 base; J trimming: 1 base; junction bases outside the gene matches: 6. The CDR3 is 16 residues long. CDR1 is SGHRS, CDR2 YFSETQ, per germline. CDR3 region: CASSLLPSGGTDTQYF. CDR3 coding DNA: TGCGCCAGCAGCTTGCTTCCCAGCGGGGGCACAGATACGCAGTATTTT. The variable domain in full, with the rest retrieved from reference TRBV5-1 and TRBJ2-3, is KAGVTQTPRYLIKTRGQQVTLSCSPISGHRSVSWYQQTPGQGLQFLFEYFSETQRNKGNFPGRFSGRQFSNSRSEMNVSTLELGDSALYLCASSLLPSGGTDTQYFGPGTRLTVL.

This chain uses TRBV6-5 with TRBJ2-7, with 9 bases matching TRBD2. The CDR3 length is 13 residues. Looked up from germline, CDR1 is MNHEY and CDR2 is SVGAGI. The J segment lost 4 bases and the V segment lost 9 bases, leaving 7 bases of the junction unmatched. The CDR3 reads CARSSGGPYEQYF. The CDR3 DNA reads TGTGCCAGGTCCAGCGGGGGGCCGTACGAGCAGTACTTC.

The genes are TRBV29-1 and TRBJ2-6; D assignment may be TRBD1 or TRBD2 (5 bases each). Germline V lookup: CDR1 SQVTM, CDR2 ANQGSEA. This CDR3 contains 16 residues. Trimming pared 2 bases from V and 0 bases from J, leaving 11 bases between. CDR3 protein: CSVERDVDSGANVLTF. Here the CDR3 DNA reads TGCAGCGTTGAACGGGACGTCGACTCTGGGGCCAACGTCCTGACTTTC.

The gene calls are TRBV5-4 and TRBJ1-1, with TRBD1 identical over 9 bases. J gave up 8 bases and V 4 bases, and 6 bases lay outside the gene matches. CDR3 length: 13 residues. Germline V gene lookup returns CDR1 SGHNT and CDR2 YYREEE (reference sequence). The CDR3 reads CASSRDRAWEAFF. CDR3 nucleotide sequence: TGTGCCAGCAGCCGGGACAGGGCCTGGGAAGCTTTCTTT.

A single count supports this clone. CDR3 loop: CASSLGGGYSYEQYF. The CDR3 nucleotides read TGTGCCAGCAGCTTAGGAGGCGGATACTCCTACGAGCAGTACTTC. The V call is TRBV7-2, the J call TRBJ2-7; D gene unclear. The CDR3 has 15 amino acids. V lost 1 base, J lost 0 bases, and 10 bases lay in between. The germline gives CDR1 SGHTA, CDR2 FQGNSA. Looking up the rest from reference TRBV7-2 and TRBJ2-7 gives the full variable domain: GAGVSQSPSNKVTEKGKDVELRCDPISGHTALYWYRQSLGQGLEFLIYFQGNSAPDKSGLPSDRFSAERTGGSVSTLTIQRTQQEDSAVYLCASSLGGGYSYEQYFGPGTRLTVT.

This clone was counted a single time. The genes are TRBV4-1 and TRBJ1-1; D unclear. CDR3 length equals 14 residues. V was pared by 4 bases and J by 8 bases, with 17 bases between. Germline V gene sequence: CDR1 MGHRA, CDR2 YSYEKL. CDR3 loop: CASSLGSKPEEAFF. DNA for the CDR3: TGCGCCAGCAGCCTAGGCAGCAAACCTGAAGAAGCTTTCTTT.

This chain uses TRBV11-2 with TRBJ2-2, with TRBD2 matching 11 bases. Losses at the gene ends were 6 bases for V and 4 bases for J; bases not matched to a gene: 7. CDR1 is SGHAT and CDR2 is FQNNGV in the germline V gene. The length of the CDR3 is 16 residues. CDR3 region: CASSPNSGGATGELFF. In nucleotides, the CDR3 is TGTGCCAGCAGTCCAAATAGCGGGGGGGCCACCGGGGAGCTGTTTTTT.

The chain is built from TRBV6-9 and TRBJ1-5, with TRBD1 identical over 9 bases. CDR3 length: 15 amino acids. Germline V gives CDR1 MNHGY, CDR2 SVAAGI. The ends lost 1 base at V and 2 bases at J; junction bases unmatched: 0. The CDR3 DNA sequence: TGTGCCAGCAGTTATTGGACAGGGGGCAATCAGCCCCAGCATTTT. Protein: CASSYWTGGNQPQHF.

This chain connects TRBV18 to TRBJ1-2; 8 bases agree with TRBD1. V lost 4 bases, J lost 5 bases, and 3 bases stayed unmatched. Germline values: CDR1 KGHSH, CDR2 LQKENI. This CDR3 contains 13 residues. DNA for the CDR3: TGTGCCAGCTCACAAGACAGGGGTTATGGCTACACCTTC. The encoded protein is CASSQDRGYGYTF.

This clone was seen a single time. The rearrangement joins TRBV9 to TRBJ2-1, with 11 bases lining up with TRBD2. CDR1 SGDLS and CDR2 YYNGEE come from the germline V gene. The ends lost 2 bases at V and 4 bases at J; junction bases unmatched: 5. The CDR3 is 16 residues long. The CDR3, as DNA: TGTGCCAGCAGCGTCAAGACTAGCGGGACGTACAATGAGCAGTTCTTC. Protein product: CASSVKTSGTYNEQFF.

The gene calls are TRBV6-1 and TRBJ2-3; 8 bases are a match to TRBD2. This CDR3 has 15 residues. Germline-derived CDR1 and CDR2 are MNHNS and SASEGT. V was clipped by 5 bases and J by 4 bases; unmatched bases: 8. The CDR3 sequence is CASSSSGGRPDTQYF. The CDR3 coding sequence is TGTGCCAGCAGTTCCAGCGGGGGTAGGCCAGATACGCAGTATTTT.

The CDR3 region has the DNA TGCGCCAGCAGCCGGCAAGACAGAAGCAATTATGGCTACACCTTC. It is translated as CASSRQDRSNYGYTF. The chain couples TRBV5-1 to TRBJ1-2; possibly TRBD1 for D (5 bases). With 4 bases removed from V and 5 bases from J, the gap between germline ends came to 18 bases. The germline CDR1 and CDR2 sequences are SGHRS and YFSETQ. The CDR3 length is 15 residues.

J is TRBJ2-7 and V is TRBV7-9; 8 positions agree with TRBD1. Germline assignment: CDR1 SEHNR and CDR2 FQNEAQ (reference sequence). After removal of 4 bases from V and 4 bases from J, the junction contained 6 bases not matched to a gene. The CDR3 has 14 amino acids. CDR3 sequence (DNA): TGTGCCAGCAGCTCGGACAGGGTAAGGTACGAGCAGTACTTC. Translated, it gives CASSSDRVRYEQYF. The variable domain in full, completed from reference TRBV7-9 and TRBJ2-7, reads DTGVSQNPRHKITKRGQNVTFRCDPISEHNRLYWYRQTLGQGPEFLTYFQNEAQLEKSRLLSDRFSAERPKGSFSTLEIQRTEQGDSAMYLCASSSDRVRYEQYFGPGTRLTVT.

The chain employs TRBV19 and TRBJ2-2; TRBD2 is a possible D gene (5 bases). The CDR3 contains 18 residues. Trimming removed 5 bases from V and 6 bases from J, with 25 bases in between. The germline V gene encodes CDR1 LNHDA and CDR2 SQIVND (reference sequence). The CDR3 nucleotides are TGTGCCAGTAGTTCAAAATCGATTATGAGGGCTGGAGCCGGGGAGCTGTTTTTT. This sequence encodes CASSSKSIMRAGAGELFF. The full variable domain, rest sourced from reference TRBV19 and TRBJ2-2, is DGGITQSPKYLFRKEGQNVTLSCEQNLNHDAMYWYRQDPGQGLRLIYYSQIVNDFQKGDIAEGYSVSREKKESFPLTVTSAQKNPTAFYLCASSSKSIMRAGAGELFFGEGSRLTVL.

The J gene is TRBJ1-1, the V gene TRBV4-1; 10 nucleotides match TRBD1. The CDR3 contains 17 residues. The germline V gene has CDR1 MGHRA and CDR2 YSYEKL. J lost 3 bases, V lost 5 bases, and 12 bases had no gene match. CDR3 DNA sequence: TGCGCCAGCAGCGTTCTCCGGGACAGGGGTGGGGACACTGAAGCTTTCTTT. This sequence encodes CASSVLRDRGGDTEAFF.

CDR3 DNA sequence: TGCGCCAGCAGCACGGGACTAGCGTCTGAGCAGTTCTTC. Amino acid sequence: CASSTGLASEQFF. This chain links TRBV5-1 with TRBJ2-1; 10 nucleotides agree with TRBD2. This CDR3 spans 13 amino acids. The junction had 4 bases not matched to a gene; V was cut back by 4 bases and J by 9 bases. Germline loops: CDR1 SGHRS, CDR2 YFSETQ.

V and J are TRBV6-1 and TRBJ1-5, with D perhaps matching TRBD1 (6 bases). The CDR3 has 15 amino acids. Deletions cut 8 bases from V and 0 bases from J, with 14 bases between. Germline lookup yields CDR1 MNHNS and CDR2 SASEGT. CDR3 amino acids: CASLRRGGSNQPQHF. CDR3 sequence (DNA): TGTGCCAGCCTCAGAAGGGGGGGTAGCAATCAGCCCCAGCATTTT.